This T cell receptor beta chain was identified during a study of T cells in Graves' hyperthyroidism and ophthalmopathy. Reasons for excluding patients were uncontrolled infection, other autoimmune disease, pregnancy or lactation. The ends lost 6 bases at V and 0 bases at J; junction bases unmatched: 3. Looked up from germline, CDR1 is SQVTM and CDR2 is ANQGSEA. The CDR3 is 14 amino acids. RNA transcripts provided the source from which TCR beta CDR3 regions were amplified. The HTBI primer set was used in a first-round RT-PCR of the TCR CDR3. TCRdb independently ran MiXCR on the multiplex PCR reads; one entry per CDR3 protein. The table has 500,000 to 600,000 distinct CDR3 sequences, 46% seen once.

This receptor was taken from a woman aged 18-29 years with Graves' hyperthyroidism. The sequenced material came from peripheral blood or thyroid tissue (not recorded which). The chain is built from TRBV29-1 and TRBJ1-3; 9 positions match TRBD1. DNA of the CDR3: TGCAGCGTCGGGACAGGGAGCTCTGGAAACACCATATATTTT. Translating gives CSVGTGSSGNTIYF.